The sequence of this T cell receptor (beta chain) was determined in a study of blood T cells in healthy people across ages. Through a sample-barcoded 5' primer and a J-beta primer mix, a second PCR was run for roughly 6 to 12 cycles. From the 5' RACE reads, TCRdb called clonotypes with MiXCR, one entry per CDR3 protein. The sample carries about 1 million distinct CDR3 sequences, 35% to 55% recorded once. This clonotype was seen just once. The CDR3 is made up of 14 amino acids. Germline CDR1 is SGHAT and CDR2 is FQNNGV. V was pared by 5 bases and J by 4 bases, with 5 bases of the junction left unmatched.

This receptor was identified in an older woman in good health. The chain is built from TRBV11-2 and TRBJ2-7; 10 positions agree with TRBD1. The sequenced sample consisted of blood. The CDR3 reads CASSQDRGKYEQYF. The CDR3 coding sequence is TGTGCCAGCAGCCAGGACAGGGGGAAGTACGAGCAGTACTTC.